This note documents a single TCR beta chain sequence. Between the trimmed V and J ends, which lost 7 bases and 3 bases, there was a span of 15 bases. The CDR3 has 15 residues. Germline assignment: CDR1 MNHEY and CDR2 SMNVEV (reference sequence). These data originate in a study of blood T cell repertoires in COVID-19. At the level of the study: COVID-19 samples collected from the United States, Italy and Spain covered acute and convalescent phases. Nucleic acid was either cDNA or gDNA, and it came from T cells, B-cell-depleted T cells, or PBMCs.

Per the authors' pipeline: Counts of nucleated cells, estimated from reference gene primer amplification, were obtained. The data were produced by immunoSEQ multiplex PCR, yet TCRdb's version contains in-frame clones alone and is incomplete. That table supplies the V and J calls and clone size; D and trimming were determined from the DNA. The repertoire consists of about 66,000 clones, with about nine tenths occurring once and the leading ten covering approximately 1.5%. The sample was peripheral blood. The chain uses TRBV27 and TRBJ1-4; D might be TRBD1 (5 bases). The receptor comes from a man aged 60 to 75 with acute or convalescent COVID-19. The CDR3: CASTSGGSPNEKLFF. As DNA, the CDR3 is TGTGCCAGCACCTCCGGGGGTTCTCCTAATGAAAAACTGTTTTTT.